One and the same sample provided the 5 T cell receptor beta chains below, sequenced in a study of cytomegalovirus exposure and HLA in healthy donors. Method: immunoSEQ multiplex PCR; TCRdb's copy keeps in-frame clones and lacks some. The table lists 130,000 to 150,000 clones, around four fifths of them singletons, with over 1.1% in the top ten. The material sequenced was PBMCs. These receptors were collected from a woman aged 30 to 39 in good health and CMV-seronegative.

The rearrangement uses TRBV27 and TRBJ2-5; D is perhaps TRBD1 (5 bases). The V end was cut by 2 bases, the J end by 5 bases, with 12 bases between. The CDR3 runs to 14 residues. Germline V lookup: CDR1 MNHEY, CDR2 SMNVEV (reference sequence). The CDR3: CASSLSHRTETQYF. CDR3 bases: TGTGCCAGCAGTTTAAGTCACAGGACCGAGACCCAGTACTTC.

CDR3 in DNA: TGCGCCAGCAGCCAGGGCAGGGGGTACTACGAGCAGTACTTC. It specifies CASSQGRGYYEQYF. This chain uses TRBV4-1 with TRBJ2-7, with 7 positions matching TRBD1. The CDR3 covers 14 residues. The germline CDR1 and CDR2 sequences are MGHRA and YSYEKL. The V and J ends lost 3 bases and 3 bases, in that order; junction bases with no gene match: 5.

The chain couples TRBV18 to TRBJ1-1; 8 positions agree with TRBD1. The V gene end was trimmed by 4 bases and the J gene end by 2 bases; junction bases not matched to a gene: 9. This CDR3 is 16 amino acids long. The germline CDR1 and CDR2 sequences are KGHSH and LQKENI. CDR3 DNA: TGTGCCAGCTCACTACGACCGGGACAGGTTAACACTGAAGCTTTCTTT. Translation: CASSLRPGQVNTEAFF.

CDR3 residues: CATSRGQFTSNYGYTF. CDR3 coding DNA: TGTGCCACCAGCAGAGGCCAGTTCACTAGTAACTATGGCTACACCTTC. The chain carries TRBV15 and TRBJ1-2; D is uncertain. The CDR3 covers 16 residues. The V and J ends lost 1 base and 1 base respectively, with 13 bases between them. Germline assignment: CDR1 LNHNV and CDR2 YYDKDF (reference sequence).

This sequence joins TRBV19 and TRBJ1-5; 7 bases align to TRBD1. The CDR3 runs to 15 residues. V was clipped by 5 bases and J by 6 bases; unmatched bases: 10. Germline CDR1 reads LNHDA; CDR2 reads SQIVND (reference sequence). The CDR3 nucleotides read TGTGCCAGTAGTCGAATCCCGGGACAGAGTCAGCCCCAGCATTTT. Protein: CASSRIPGQSQPQHF.